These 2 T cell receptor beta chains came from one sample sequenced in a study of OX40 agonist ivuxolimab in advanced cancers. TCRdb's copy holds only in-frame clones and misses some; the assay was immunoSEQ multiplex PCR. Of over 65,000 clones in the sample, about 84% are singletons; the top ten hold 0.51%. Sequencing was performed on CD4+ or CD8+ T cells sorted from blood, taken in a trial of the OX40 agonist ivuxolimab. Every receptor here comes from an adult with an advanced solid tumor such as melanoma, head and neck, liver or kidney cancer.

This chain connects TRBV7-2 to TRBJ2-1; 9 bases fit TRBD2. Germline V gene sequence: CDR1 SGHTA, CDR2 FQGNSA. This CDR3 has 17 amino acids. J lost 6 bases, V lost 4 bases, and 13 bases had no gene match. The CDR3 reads CASSWMAGGRTVNEQFF. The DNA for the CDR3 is TGTGCCAGCAGCTGGATGGCGGGGGGGCGTACGGTCAATGAGCAGTTCTTC.

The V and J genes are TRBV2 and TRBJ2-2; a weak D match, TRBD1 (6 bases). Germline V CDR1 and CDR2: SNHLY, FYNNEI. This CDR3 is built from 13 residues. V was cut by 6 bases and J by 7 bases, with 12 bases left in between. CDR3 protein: CASSARGNGELFF. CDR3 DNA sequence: TGTGCCAGCAGCGCCAGGGGAAACGGGGAGCTGTTTTTT.